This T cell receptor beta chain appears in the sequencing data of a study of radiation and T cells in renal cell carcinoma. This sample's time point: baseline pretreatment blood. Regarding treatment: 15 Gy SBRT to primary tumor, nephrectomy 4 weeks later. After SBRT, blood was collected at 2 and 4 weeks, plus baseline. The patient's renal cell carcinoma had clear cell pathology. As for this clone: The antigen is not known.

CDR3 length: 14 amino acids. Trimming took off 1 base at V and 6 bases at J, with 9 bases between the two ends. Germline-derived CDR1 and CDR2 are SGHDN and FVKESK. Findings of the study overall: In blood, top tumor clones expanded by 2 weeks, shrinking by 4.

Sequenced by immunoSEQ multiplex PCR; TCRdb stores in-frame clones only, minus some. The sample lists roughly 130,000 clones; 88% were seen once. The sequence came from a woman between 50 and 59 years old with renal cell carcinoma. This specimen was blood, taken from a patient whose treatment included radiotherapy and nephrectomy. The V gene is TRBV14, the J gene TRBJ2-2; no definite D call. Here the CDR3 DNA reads TGTGCCAGCAGCCAAGGGGCCGTGGCCGGGGAGCTGTTTTTT. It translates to CASSQGAVAGELFF.